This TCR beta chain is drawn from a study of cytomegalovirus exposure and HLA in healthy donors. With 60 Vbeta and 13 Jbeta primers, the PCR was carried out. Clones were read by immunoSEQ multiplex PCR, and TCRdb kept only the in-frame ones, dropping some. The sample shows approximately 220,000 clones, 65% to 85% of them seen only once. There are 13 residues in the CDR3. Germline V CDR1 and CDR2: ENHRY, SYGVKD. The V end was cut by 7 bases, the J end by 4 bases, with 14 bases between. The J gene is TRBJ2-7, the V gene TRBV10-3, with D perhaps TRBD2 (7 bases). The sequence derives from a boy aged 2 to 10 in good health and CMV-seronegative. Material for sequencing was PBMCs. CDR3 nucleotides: TGTGCCATCACGGAACAGGGAGGGTACGAGCAGTACTTC. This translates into CAITEQGGYEQYF.